The T cell receptor beta chain under discussion was sequenced for a study of T cell changes during pregnancy in multiple sclerosis. The CDR3 runs 14 residues. V dropped 0 bases and J dropped 8; count of bases not matched to a gene: 3. Germline CDR1 reads SGHDT; CDR2 reads YYEEEE. Profiled with immunoSEQ multiplex PCR; TCRdb holds only in-frame clones, not every one. The data show approximately 80,000 clones, over 85% seen once. The chain joins TRBV5-6 to TRBJ1-2, with 11 nucleotides matching TRBD1. Specimen: peripheral blood, collected in the second trimester of pregnancy. This clonotype was sampled from a female donor in good health, enrolled as a control in a pregnancy study. CDR3 DNA sequence: TGTGCCAGCAGCTTGGAGGACAGGGGGCCCGGCTACACCTTC. It is translated as CASSLEDRGPGYTF.